This TCR beta chain derives from a study of T cells in tumors and immune-related adverse events. The CDR3 contains 13 residues. V was shortened by 6 bases and J by 8 bases, with 16 bases between the two germline ends. CDR1 and CDR2 from the germline V gene are MDHEN and SYDVKM. The method was immunoSEQ multiplex PCR; TCRdb's version includes in-frame clones alone and lacks a portion of them. The sample holds around 22,000 clones, approximately 90% seen once. The sample in question was lymph node tissue, obtained from a patient treated with anti-PD-1 therapy. The TCR sequence derives from a female donor with metastatic renal cell carcinoma. The rearrangement uses TRBV28 and TRBJ1-2; D remains unclear. This CDR3 is CASSAGRAQGYTF. Here the CDR3 DNA reads TGTGCCAGCAGCGCCGGACGGGCGCAGGGCTACACCTTC.